The following is a T cell receptor (beta chain) sequence with its context. TCRdb's table, derived via immunoSEQ multiplex PCR, lists solely in-frame clones and lacks some. The sample records about 140,000 clones, around 90% being singletons. This specimen belongs to a study of blood T cell repertoires in COVID-19. Study details: The United States, Italy and Spain supplied acute and convalescent COVID-19 samples.

This CDR3 comprises 14 residues. Germline CDR1 LNHDA, CDR2 SQIVND (reference sequence). V lost 8 bases and J lost 5; bases outside the gene matches: 7. This TCR came from a human donor in a cohort sampled during active COVID-19. The gene calls are TRBV19 and TRBJ2-2, with 8 bases lining up with TRBD2. Material: peripheral blood. CDR3 DNA sequence: TGTGCCAGTGGTACTAGCGGTAGGACCGGGGAGCTGTTTTTT. Protein: CASGTSGRTGELFF.